The 8 T cell receptor beta chains given below trace back to one sample, sequenced in a study of regulatory T cells in long-lasting Graves disease. Regarding time point: newly diagnosed GD, antithyroid drugs for less than 3 months. From RNA extracted from PBMCs, the TCR library was made. HTBI primers from iRepertoire and Arm-PCR of CDR3 regions yielded the TCR beta libraries. TCRdb passed the multiplex PCR reads through MiXCR, listing each CDR3 protein once. Of about 450,000 distinct CDR3 sequences detected, 12% to 15% appear once; the ten largest clones hold roughly a sixth. The data were also submitted as part of a second study, on T cells in Graves' hyperthyroidism and ophthalmopathy.

Specimen: peripheral blood mononuclear cells (PBMCs), collected at new diagnosis, from a patient treated with antithyroid drugs. Receptor source: a woman aged 45-59 years with Graves disease.

This clonotype was seen ten or more times. The V call is TRBV28, the J call TRBJ1-2, with D possibly TRBD1 on 5 matching bases. Germline CDR1 and CDR2: MDHEN and SYDVKM. The length of the CDR3 is 14 residues. V lost 5 bases and J lost 8, with 18 bases in between. CDR3 amino acids: CASSRNIFGGGYTF. DNA for the CDR3: TGTGCCAGCAGTCGCAACATCTTTGGGGGGGGCTACACCTTC.

The chain joins TRBV6-2 or TRBV6-3 to TRBJ2-1; 9 bases map to TRBD2. Germline trimming cut 6 bases from V and 10 bases from J; bases unmatched to any gene: 7. The CDR3 loop spans 13 amino acids. CDR1 and CDR2 from the germline V gene are MNHEY and SVGEGT. CDR3 sequence reads: CASRAPSGTEQFF. CDR3 DNA sequence: TGTGCCAGCAGAGCCCCTAGCGGGACCGAGCAGTTCTTC.

In its sample, this clonotype was seen many times. This chain joins TRBV2 and TRBJ2-3; 14 bases agree with TRBD2. The germline gives CDR1 SNHLY, CDR2 FYNNEI. CDR3 size: 15 residues. J was trimmed by 7 bases and V by 3 bases; bases with no gene match: 3. The CDR3 here is CASSERTSGRNTQYF. The CDR3 bases are TGTGCCAGCAGTGAGCGGACTAGCGGGAGGAATACGCAGTATTTT.

A few counts support this clonotype. This chain connects TRBV20-1 to TRBJ2-7; TRBD1 agrees at 8 bases. V was clipped by 7 bases and J by 4 bases; unmatched bases: 9. CDR1 and CDR2 (germline): DFQATT, SNEGSKA (reference sequence). The length of the CDR3 is 13 residues. The CDR3 protein is CSGTDRAFYEQYF. CDR3 DNA sequence: TGCAGTGGGACGGACAGGGCCTTTTACGAGCAGTACTTC.

This chain connects TRBV20-1 to TRBJ2-7; unclear D gene. The CDR3 runs to 12 residues. Trimming removed 5 bases at V and 4 bases at J, with 12 bases between. In germline, CDR1 is DFQATT, CDR2 SNEGSKA (reference sequence). The CDR3 DNA sequence: TGCAGTGCTCCCTATACTGAGTACGAGCAGTACTTC. Its translation is CSAPYTEYEQYF.

This clonotype was counted between two and nine times. The chain combines TRBV14 with TRBJ2-7; D is possibly TRBD1 (6 bases). CDR3 length: 16 amino acids. The V and J ends lost 4 bases and 0 bases respectively, with 16 bases between them. Germline V lookup: CDR1 SGHDN, CDR2 FVKESK. The CDR3 sequence is CASSLRDRPISYEQYF. The CDR3 region has the DNA TGTGCCAGCAGCCTCCGCGACAGGCCGATCTCCTACGAGCAGTACTTC.

This clonotype occurred a few times. The rearrangement links TRBV10-3 to TRBJ2-3; maybe TRBD1 (6 bases). The CDR3 length is 14 residues. CDR1 and CDR2 from the germline V gene are ENHRY and SYGVKD. With 4 bases removed from V and 4 bases from J, the gap between germline ends came to 12 bases. CDR3 bases: TGTGCCATCAGTGCAGCAGGGGTCTCAGATACGCAGTATTTT. It translates to CAISAAGVSDTQYF.

This clonotype was seen a handful of times. The rearrangement links TRBV7-3 to TRBJ2-5, with D perhaps TRBD2 (5 bases). Germline values: CDR1 SGHTA, CDR2 FQGTGA. The CDR3 has 15 residues. Between the trimmed V and J ends, which lost 0 bases and 4 bases, there was a span of 12 bases. The CDR3 is CASSLTPGSTETQYF. DNA of the CDR3: TGTGCCAGCAGCTTAACGCCGGGGTCTACAGAGACCCAGTACTTC. The full variable domain, rest sourced from reference TRBV7-3 and TRBJ2-5, is GAGVSQTPSNKVTEKGKYVELRCDPISGHTALYWYRQSLGQGPEFLIYFQGTGAADDSGLPNDRFFAVRPEGSVSTLKIQRTERGDSAVYLCASSLTPGSTETQYFGPGTRLLVL.